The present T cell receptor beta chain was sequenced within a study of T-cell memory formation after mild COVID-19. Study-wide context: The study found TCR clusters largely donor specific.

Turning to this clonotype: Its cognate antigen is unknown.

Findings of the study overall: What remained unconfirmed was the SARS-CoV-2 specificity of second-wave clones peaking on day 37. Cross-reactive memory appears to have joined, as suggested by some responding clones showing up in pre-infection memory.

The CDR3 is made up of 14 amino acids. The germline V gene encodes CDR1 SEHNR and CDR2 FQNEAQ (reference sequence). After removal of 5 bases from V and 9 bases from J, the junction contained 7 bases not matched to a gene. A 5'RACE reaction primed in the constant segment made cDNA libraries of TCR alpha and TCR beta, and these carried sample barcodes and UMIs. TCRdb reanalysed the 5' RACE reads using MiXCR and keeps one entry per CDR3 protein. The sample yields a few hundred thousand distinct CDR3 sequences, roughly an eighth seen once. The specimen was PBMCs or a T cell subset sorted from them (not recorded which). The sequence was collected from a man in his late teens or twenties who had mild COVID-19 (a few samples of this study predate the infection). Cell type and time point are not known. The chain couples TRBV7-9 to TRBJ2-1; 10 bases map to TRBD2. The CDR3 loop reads CASSQSGGAFEQFF. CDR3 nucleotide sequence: TGTGCCAGCAGCCAAAGCGGGGGGGCCTTTGAGCAGTTCTTC.